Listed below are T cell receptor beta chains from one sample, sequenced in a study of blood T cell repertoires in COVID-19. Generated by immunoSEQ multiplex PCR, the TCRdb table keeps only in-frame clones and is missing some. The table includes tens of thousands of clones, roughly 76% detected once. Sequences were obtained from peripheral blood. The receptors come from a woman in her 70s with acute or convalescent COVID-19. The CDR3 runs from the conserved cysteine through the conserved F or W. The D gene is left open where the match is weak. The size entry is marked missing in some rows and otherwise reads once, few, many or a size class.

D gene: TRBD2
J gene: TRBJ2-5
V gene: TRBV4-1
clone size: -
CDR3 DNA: TGCGCCAGCAGCCAGCCGCCGACTAGCGGCCAAGAGACCCAGTACTTC
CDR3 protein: CASSQPPTSGQETQYF

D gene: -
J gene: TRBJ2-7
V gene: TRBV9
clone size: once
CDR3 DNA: TGTGCCAGCAGCGTGCTTAGCGGAAACTCCTACGAGCAGTACTTC
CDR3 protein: CASSVLSGNSYEQYF

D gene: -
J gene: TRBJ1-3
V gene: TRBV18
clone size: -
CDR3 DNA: TGTGCCAGCTCACCAATGAGGGGAGGCGAGAACACCATATATTTT
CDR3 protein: CASSPMRGGENTIYF

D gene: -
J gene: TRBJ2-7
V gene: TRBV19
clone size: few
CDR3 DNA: TGTGCCAGTAGCAGCCCCGGCGGGACCACGGGCCACGAGCAGTACTTC
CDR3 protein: CASSSPGGTTGHEQYF

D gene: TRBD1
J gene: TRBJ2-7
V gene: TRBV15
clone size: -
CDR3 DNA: TGTGCCACCAGCAGCTTCACCGGGACAGGGAGCTACGAGCAGTACTTC
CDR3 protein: CATSSFTGTGSYEQYF

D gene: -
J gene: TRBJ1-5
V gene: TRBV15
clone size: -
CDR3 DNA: TGTGCCACCAGCAGAGATCCGTATAGCAATCAGCCCCAGCATTTT
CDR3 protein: CATSRDPYSNQPQHF

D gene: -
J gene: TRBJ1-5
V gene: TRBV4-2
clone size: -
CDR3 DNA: TGTGCCAGCAGCCAGAAGCAGGGCGGGGTAGGAAATCAGCCCCAGCATTTT
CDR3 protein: CASSQKQGGVGNQPQHF

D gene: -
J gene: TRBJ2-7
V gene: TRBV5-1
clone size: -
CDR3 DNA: TGCGCCAGCAGCTTTTTAGCGGCCTCCTACGAGCAGTACTTC
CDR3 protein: CASSFLAASYEQYF

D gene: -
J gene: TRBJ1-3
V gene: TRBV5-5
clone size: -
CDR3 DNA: TGTGCCAGCAGCTTAAGTGGCACGTCTGGAAACACCATATATTTT
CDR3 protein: CASSLSGTSGNTIYF

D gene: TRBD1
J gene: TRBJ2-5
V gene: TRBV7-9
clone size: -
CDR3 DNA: TGTGCCAGCAGCAGAAACAGGGGGTCGGAGACCCAGTACTTC
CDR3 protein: CASSRNRGSETQYF

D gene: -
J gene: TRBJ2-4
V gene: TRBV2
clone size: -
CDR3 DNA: TGTGCCAGCAGTGAAAGCCTCGGTCAGGACATTCAGTACTTC
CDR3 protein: CASSESLGQDIQYF

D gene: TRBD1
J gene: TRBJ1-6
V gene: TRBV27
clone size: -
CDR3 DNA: TGTGCCAGCAGTCAAGGGGGCTGGAATTCACCCCTCCACTTT
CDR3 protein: CASSQGGWNSPLHF

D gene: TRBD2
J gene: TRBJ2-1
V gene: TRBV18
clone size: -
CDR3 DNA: TGTGCCAGCTCACCACAATTCCTAGCGGGAGACGATGAGCAGTTCTTC
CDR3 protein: CASSPQFLAGDDEQFF

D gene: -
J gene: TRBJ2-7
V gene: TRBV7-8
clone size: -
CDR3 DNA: TGTGCCAGCAGCCCAGACAGGACCCACTCCTACGAGCAGTACTTC
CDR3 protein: CASSPDRTHSYEQYF

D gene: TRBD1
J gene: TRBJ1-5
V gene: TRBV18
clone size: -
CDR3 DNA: TGTGCCAGCTCACTGGGACAGCCGAGCAATCAGCCCCAGCATTTT
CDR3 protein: CASSLGQPSNQPQHF

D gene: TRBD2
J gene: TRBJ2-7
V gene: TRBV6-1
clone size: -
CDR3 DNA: TGTGCCAGCAGTGGCTCCGGGACTAGCGGGGGCTACGAGCAGTACTTC
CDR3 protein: CASSGSGTSGGYEQYF

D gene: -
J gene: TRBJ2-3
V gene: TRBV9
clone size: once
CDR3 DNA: TGTGCCAGCAGCGCCTCTTATGGCGCGGGAGATACGCAGTATTTT
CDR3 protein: CASSASYGAGDTQYF

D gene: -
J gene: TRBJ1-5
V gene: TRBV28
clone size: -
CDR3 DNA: TGTGCCAGCAGTTCCTCCACAGGGCTAGGGTCCATCAATCAGCCCCAGCATTTT
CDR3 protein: CASSSSTGLGSINQPQHF

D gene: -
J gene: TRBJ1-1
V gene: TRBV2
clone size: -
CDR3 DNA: TGTGCCAGCACCCCGAACCCAGGGGCCAGGGTCGAAGCTTTCTTT
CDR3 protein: CASTPNPGARVEAFF

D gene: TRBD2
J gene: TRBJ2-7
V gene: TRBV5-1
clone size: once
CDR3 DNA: TGCGCCAGCAGCTTTAGCGGGGCGCAGTACTTC
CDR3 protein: CASSFSGAQYF

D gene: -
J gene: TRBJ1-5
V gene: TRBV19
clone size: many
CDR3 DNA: TGTGCCAGTAGGCGGTCCCGGGATCAGCCCCAGCATTTT
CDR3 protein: CASRRSRDQPQHF

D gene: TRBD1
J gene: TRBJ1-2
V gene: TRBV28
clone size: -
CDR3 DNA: TGTGCCAGCAGGCCCCAGGGGGACTATGGCTACACCTTC
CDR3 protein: CASRPQGDYGYTF

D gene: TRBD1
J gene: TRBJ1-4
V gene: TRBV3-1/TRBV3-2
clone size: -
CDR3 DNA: TGTGCCAGCACCCGGACAGGGCAAGAAAAACTGTTTTTT
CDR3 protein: CASTRTGQEKLFF

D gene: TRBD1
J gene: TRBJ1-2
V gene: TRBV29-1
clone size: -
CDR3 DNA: TGCAGCGTTGACCGGACAGGGGGAGACTATGGCTACACCTTC
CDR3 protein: CSVDRTGGDYGYTF

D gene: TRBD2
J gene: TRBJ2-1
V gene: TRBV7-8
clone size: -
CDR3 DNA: TGTGCCAGCAGCTTAGCCGGCGGGGGTGAGCAGTTCTTC
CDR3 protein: CASSLAGGGEQFF

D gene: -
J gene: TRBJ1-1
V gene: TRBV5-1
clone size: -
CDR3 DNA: TGCGCCAGCAGCTGGCGGCTGGGGAACACTGAAGCTTTCTTT
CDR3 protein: CASSWRLGNTEAFF

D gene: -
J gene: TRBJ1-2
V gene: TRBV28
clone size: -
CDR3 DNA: TGTGCCAGCACCAACACAGGGACCAGGGGCGATGGCTACACCTTC
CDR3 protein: CASTNTGTRGDGYTF

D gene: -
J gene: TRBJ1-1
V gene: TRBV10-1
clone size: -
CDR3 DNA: TGCGCCAGCAGTGAGTCAGGGGGGGCTGAAGCTTTCTTT
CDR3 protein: CASSESGGAEAFF

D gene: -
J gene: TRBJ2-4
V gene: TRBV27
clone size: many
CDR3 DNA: TGTGCCAGCAGCTGGGGGCGGGAGAAGTTCATTCAGTACTTC
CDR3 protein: CASSWGREKFIQYF

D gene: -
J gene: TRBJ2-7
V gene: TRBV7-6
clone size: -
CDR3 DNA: TGTGCCAGCAGCTTAGTGAGCTCCTACGAGCAGTACTTC
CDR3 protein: CASSLVSSYEQYF

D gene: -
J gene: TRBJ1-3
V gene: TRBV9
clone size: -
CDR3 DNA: TGTGCCAGCAGCGTTCAGGGGTCTGGCTCTGGAAACACCATATATTTT
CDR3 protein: CASSVQGSGSGNTIYF

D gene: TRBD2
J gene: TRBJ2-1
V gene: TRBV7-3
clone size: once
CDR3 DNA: TGTGCCAGCAGCTTAGAGGGGACTAGCGTCTACAATGAGCAGTTCTTC
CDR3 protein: CASSLEGTSVYNEQFF

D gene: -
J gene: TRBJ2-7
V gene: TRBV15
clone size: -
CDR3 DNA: TGTGCCACCAGCAGAGATCTCCGAGACTCCTACGAGCAGTACTTC
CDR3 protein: CATSRDLRDSYEQYF

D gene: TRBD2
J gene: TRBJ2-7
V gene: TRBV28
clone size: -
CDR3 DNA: TGTGCCAGCAGTGTCTTAGCGGGAGGATCCTCCTACGAGCAGTACTTC
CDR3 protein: CASSVLAGGSSYEQYF

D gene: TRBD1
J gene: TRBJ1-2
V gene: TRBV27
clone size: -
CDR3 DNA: TGTGCCAGCAGTTTTCAACAGGGGTACTATGGCTACACCTTC
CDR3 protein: CASSFQQGYYGYTF

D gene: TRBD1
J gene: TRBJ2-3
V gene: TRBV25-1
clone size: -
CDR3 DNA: TGTGCCAGCAGTAAAGGGGACAGGTCCACAGATACGCAGTATTTT
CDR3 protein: CASSKGDRSTDTQYF

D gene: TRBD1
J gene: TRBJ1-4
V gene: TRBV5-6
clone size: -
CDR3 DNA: TGTGCCAGCAGGAAGACAGGGGAAAATGAAAAACTGTTTTTT
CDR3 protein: CASRKTGENEKLFF

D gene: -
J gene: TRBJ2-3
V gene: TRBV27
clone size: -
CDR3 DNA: TGTGCCAGCAGTTTTTGGAGTAATCTGTACACAGATACGCAGTATTTT
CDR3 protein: CASSFWSNLYTDTQYF

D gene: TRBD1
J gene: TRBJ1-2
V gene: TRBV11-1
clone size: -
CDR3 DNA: TGTGCCAGCAGCCCCCGACAGGGTGGCTATGGCTACACCTTC
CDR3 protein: CASSPRQGGYGYTF

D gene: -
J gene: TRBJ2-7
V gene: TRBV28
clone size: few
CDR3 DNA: TGTGCCAGCAGTCAGGGATTCTCCGAGCAGTACTTC
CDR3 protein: CASSQGFSEQYF

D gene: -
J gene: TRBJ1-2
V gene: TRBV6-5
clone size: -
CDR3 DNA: TGTGCCAGCAGGGGGGCCTTCTATGGCTACACCTTC
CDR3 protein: CASRGAFYGYTF

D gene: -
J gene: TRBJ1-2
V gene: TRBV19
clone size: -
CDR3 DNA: TGTGCCAGTAGTTCCACCGGGACAAGTTATGGCTACACCTTC
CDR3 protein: CASSSTGTSYGYTF